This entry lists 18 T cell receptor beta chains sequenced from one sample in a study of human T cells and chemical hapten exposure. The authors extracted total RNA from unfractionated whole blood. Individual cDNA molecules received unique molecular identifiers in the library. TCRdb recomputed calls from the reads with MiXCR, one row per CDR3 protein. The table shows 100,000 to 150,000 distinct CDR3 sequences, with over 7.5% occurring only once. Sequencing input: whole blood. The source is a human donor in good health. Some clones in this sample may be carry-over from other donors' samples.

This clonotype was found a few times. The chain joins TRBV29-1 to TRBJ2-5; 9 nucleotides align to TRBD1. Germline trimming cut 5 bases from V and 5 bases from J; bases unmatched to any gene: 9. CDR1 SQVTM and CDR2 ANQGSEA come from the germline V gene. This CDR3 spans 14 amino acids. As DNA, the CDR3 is TGCAGCGTTATGGTACAGGGGGCTTGGGAGACCCAGTACTTC. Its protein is CSVMVQGAWETQYF.

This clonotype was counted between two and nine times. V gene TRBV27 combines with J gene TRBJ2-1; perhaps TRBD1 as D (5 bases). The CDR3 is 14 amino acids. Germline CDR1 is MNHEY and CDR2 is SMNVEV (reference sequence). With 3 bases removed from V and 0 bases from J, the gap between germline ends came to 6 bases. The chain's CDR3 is CASSFTGSYNEQFF. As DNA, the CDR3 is TGTGCCAGCAGTTTTACAGGCTCCTACAATGAGCAGTTCTTC.

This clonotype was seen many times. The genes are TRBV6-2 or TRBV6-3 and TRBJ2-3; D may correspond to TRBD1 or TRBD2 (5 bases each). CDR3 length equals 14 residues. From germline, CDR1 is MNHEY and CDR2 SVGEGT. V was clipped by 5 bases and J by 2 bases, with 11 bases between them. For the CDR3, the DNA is TGTGCCAGCAGTGGGGGACGGATCACAGATACGCAGTATTTT. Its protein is CASSGGRITDTQYF.

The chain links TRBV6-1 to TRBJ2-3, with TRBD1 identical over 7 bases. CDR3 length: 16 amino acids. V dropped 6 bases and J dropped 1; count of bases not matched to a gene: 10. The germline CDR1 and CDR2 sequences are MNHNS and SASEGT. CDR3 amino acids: CASSHLGGVGTDTQYF. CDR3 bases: TGTGCCAGCAGCCACCTAGGGGGCGTCGGCACAGATACGCAGTATTTT.

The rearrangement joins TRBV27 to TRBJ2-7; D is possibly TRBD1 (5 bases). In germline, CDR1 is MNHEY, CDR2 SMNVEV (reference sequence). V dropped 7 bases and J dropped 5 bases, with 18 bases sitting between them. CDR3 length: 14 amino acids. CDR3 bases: TGTGCCAGCAAACATCAGGGCAAGAGCGACGAGCAGTACTTC. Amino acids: CASKHQGKSDEQYF.

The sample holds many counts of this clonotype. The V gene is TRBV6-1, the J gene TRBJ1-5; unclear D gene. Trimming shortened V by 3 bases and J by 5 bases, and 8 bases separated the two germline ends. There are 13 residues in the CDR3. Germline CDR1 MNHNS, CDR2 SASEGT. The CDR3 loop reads CASSDSFDQPQHF. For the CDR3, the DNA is TGTGCCAGCAGTGATTCGTTTGATCAGCCCCAGCATTTT.

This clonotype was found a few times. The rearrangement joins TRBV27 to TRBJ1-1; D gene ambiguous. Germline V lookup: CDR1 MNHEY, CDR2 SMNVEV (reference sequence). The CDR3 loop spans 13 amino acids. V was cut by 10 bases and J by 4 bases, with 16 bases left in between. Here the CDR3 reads CATRRAPSTEAFF. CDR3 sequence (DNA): TGTGCCACCAGGCGCGCCCCGAGCACTGAAGCTTTCTTT.

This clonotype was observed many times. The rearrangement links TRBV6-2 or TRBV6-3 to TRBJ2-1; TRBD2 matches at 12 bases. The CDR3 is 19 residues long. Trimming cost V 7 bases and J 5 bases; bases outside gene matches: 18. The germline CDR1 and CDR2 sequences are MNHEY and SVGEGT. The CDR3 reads CASTEDHNGLAGFNNEQFF. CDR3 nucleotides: TGTGCCAGCACAGAAGACCACAACGGACTAGCGGGATTTAACAATGAGCAGTTCTTC.

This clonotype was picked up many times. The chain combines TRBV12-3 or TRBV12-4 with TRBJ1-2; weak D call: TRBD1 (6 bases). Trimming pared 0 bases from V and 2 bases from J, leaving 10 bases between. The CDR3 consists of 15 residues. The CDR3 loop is CASSLARGTNYGYTF. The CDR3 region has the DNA TGTGCCAGCAGTTTAGCGCGCGGGACAAACTATGGCTACACCTTC.

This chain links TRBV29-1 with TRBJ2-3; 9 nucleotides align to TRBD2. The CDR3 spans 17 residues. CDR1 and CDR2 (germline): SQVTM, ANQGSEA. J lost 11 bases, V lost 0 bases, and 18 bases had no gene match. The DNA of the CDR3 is TGCAGCGTTGAAGACCTGTCACCCGGGACTAGCCCTCCGATGCAGTATTTT. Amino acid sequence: CSVEDLSPGTSPPMQYF.

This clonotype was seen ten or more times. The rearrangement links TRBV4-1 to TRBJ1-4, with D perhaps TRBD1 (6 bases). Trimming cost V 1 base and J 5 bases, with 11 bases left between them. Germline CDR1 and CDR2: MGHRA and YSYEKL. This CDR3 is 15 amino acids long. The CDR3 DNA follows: TGCGCCAGCAGCCAAGGAAAGGGGGGCAATGAAAAACTGTTTTTT. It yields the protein CASSQGKGGNEKLFF.

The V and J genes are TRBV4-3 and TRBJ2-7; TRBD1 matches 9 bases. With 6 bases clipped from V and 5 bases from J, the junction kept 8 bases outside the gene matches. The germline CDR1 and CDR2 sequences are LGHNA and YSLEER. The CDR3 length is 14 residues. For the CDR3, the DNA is TGCGCCAGCAGTGGGACAGGGATGAATAACGAGCAGTACTTC. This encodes CASSGTGMNNEQYF.

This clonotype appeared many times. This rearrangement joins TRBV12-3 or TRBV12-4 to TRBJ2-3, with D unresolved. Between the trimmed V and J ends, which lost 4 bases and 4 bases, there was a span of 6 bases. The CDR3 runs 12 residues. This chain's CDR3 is CASSSLSDTQYF. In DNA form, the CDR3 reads TGTGCCAGCAGTTCACTCTCAGATACGCAGTATTTT.

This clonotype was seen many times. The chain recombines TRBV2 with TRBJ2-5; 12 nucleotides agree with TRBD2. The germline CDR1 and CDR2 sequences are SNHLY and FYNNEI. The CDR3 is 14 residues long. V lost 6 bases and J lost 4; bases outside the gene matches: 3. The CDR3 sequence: CASRETSGGETQYF. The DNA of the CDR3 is TGTGCCAGCAGAGAGACTAGCGGGGGAGAGACCCAGTACTTC.

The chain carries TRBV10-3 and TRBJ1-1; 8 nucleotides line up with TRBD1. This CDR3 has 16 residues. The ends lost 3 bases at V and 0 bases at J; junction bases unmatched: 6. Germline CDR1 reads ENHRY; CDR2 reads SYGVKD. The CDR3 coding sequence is TGTGCCATCAGTGACAGGGGGCGACACATGAACACTGAAGCTTTCTTT. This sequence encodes CAISDRGRHMNTEAFF.

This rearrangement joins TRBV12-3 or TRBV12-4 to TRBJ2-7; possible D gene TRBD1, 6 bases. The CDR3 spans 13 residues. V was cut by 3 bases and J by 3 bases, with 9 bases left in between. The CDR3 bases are TGTGCCAGCAGTTTTGGACAGAACTACGAGCAGTACTTC. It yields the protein CASSFGQNYEQYF.

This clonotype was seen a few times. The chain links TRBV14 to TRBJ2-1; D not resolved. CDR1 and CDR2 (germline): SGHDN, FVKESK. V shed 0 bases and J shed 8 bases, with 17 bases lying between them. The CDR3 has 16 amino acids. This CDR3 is CASSQDTGLSGDEQFF. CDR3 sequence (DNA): TGTGCCAGCAGCCAAGATACCGGCTTGAGTGGCGATGAGCAGTTCTTC.

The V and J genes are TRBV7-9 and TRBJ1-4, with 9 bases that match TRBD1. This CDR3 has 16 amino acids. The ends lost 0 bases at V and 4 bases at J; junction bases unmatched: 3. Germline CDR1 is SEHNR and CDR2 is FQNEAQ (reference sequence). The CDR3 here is CASSLADRGGNEKLFF. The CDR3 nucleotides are TGTGCCAGCAGCTTAGCCGACAGGGGGGGTAATGAAAAACTGTTTTTT. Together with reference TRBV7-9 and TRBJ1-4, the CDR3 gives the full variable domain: DTGVSQNPRHKITKRGQNVTFRCDPISEHNRLYWYRQTLGQGPEFLTYFQNEAQLEKSRLLSDRFSAERPKGSFSTLEIQRTEQGDSAMYLCASSLADRGGNEKLFFGSGTQLSVL.